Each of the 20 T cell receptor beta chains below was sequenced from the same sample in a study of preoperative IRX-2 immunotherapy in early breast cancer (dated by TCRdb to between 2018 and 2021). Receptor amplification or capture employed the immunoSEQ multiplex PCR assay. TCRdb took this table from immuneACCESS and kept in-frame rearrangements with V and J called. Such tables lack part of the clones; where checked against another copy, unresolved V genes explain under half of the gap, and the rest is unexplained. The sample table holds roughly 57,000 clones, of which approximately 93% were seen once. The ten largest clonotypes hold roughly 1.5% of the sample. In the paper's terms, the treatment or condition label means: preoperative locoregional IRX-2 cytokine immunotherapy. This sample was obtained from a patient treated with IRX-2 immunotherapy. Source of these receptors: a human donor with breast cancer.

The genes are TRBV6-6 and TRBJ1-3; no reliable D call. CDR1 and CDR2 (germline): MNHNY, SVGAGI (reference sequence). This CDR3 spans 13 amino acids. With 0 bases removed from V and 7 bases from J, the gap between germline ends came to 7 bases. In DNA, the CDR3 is TGTGCCAGCAGTTACTCAACCGGGAACACCATATATTTT. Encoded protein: CASSYSTGNTIYF.

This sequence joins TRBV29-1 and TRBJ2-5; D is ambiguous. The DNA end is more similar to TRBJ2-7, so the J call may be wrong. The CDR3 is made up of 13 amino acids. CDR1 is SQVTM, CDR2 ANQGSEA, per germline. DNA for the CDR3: TGCAGCGTTGTTGGGATAACTACCTACGAGCAGTACTTC. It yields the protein CSVVGITTYEQYF.

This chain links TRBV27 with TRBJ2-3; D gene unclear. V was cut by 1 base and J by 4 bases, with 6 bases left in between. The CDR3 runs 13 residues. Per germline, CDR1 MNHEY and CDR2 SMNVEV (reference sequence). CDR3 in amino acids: CASSLLGPDTQYF. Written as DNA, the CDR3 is TGTGCCAGCAGTTTATTGGGTCCAGATACGCAGTATTTT.

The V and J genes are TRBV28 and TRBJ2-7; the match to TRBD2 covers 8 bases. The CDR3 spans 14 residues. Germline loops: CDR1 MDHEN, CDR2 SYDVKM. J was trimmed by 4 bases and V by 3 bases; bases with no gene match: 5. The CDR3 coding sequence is TGTGCCAGCAGTTTTGGCGGGAGGAATTACGAGCAGTACTTC. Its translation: CASSFGGRNYEQYF.

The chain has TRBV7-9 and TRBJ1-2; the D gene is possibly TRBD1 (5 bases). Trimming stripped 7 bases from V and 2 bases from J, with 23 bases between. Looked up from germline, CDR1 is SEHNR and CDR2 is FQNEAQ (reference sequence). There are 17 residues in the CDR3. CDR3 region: CASTPGGADKLNYGYTF. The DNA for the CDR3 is TGTGCCAGCACCCCGGGCGGGGCAGACAAGCTCAACTATGGCTACACCTTC.

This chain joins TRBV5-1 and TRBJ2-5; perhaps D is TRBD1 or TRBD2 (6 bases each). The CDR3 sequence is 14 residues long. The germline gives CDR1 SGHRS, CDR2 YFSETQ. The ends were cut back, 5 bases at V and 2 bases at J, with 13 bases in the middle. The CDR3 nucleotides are TGCGCCAGCAGGTGGGGGGCCACTCAAGAGACCCAGTACTTC. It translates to CASRWGATQETQYF. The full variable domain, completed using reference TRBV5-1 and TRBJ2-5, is KAGVTQTPRYLIKTRGQQVTLSCSPISGHRSVSWYQQTPGQGLQFLFEYFSETQRNKGNFPGRFSGRQFSNSRSEMNVSTLELGDSALYLCASRWGATQETQYFGPGTRLLVL.

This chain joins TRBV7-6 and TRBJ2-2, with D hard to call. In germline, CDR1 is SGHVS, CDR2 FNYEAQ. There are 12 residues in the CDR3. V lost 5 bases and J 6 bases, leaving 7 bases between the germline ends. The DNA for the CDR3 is TGTGCCAGCAGCCAGTTACCCGGGGAGCTGTTTTTT. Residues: CASSQLPGELFF.

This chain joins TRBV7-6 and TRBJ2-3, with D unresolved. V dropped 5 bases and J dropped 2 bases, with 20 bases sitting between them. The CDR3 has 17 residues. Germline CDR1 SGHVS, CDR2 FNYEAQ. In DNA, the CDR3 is TGTGCCAGCAGCCCGGATCTAAGTGGGTGGGCCACAGATACGCAGTATTTT. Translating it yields CASSPDLSGWATDTQYF.

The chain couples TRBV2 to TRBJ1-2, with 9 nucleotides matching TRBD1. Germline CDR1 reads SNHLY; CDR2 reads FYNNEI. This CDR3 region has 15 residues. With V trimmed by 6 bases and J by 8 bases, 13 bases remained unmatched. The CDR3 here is CASRLRTGDMGGYTF. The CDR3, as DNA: TGTGCCAGCAGGTTAAGGACAGGGGATATGGGCGGCTACACCTTC.

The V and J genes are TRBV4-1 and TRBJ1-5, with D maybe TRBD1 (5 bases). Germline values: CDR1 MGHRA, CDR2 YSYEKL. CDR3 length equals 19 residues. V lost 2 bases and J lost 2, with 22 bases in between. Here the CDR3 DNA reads TGCGCCAGCAGCCAACAGGGCTTATTTCGCGCGTCGGGCAATCAGCCCCAGCATTTT. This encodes CASSQQGLFRASGNQPQHF.

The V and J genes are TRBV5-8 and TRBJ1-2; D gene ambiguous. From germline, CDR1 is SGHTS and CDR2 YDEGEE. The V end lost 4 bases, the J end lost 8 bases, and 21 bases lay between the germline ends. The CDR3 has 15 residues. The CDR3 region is CASSTPGGLTGGYTF. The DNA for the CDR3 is TGTGCCAGCAGCACCCCCGGTGGCTTAACGGGGGGCTACACCTTC.

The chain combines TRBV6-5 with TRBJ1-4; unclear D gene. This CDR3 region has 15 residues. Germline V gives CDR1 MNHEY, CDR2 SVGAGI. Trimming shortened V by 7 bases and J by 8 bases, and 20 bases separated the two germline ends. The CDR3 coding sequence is TGTGCCAGCACCAACCGTGCACAGCTCTTGGAAAAACTGTTTTTT. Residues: CASTNRAQLLEKLFF.

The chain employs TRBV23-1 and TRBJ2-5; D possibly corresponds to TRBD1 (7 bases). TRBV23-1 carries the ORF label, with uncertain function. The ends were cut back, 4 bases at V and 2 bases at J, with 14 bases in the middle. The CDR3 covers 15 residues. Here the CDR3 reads CASSRRGPGQETQYF. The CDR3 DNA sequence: TGCGCCAGCAGTCGGAGGGGGCCCGGGCAAGAGACCCAGTACTTC.

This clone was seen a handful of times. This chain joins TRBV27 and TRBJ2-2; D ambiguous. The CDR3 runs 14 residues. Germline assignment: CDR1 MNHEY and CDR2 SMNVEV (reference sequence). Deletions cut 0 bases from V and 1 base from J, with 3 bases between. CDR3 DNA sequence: TGTGCCAGCAGTTTATCCTGGAACACCGGGGAGCTGTTTTTT. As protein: CASSLSWNTGELFF.

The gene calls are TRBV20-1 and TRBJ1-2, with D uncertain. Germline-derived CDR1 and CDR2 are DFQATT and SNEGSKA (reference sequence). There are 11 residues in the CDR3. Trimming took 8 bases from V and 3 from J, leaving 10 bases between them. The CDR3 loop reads CSTYTDYGYTF. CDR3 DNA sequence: TGCAGTACATACACCGACTATGGCTACACCTTC.

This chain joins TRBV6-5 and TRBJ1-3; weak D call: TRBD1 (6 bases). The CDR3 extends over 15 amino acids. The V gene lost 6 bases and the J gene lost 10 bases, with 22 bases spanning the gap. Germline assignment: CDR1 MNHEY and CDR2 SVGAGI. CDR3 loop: CASRKTGTNRGTIYF. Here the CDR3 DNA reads TGTGCCAGCAGGAAAACCGGGACCAATAGGGGGACCATATATTTT.

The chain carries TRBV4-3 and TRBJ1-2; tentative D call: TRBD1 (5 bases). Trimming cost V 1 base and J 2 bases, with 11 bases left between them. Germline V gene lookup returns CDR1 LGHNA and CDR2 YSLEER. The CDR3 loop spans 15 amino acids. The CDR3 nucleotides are TGCGCCAGCAGCCAAGCTCTCAGGGACAACTATGGCTACACCTTC. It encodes CASSQALRDNYGYTF.

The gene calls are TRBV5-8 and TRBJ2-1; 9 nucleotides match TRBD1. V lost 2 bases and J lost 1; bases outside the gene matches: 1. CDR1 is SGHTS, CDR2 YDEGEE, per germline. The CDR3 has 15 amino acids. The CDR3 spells CASSLGQGSYNEQFF. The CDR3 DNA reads TGTGCCAGCAGCTTAGGACAGGGGTCCTACAATGAGCAGTTCTTC.

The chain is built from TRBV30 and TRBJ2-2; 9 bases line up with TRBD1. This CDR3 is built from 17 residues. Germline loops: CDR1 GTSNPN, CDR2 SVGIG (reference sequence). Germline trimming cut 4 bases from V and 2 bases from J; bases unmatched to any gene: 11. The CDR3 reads CAWKGTGFTSNTGELFF. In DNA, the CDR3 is TGTGCCTGGAAGGGGACAGGGTTTACCTCTAACACCGGGGAGCTGTTTTTT.

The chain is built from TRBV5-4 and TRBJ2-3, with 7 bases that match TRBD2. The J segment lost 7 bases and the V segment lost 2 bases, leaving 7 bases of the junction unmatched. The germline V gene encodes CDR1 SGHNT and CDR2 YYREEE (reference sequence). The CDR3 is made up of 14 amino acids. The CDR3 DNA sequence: TGTGCCAGCAGCTTCGGACTAGTTATGAATACGCAGTATTTT. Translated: CASSFGLVMNTQYF. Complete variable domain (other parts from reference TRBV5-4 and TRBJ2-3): ETGVTQSPTHLIKTRGQQVTLRCSSQSGHNTVSWYQQALGQGPQFIFQYYREEENGRGNFPPRFSGLQFPNYSSELNVNALELDDSALYLCASSFGLVMNTQYFGPGTRLTVL.